This TCR beta chain was profiled in a study of PD-1 blockade in classical Hodgkin lymphoma. The CDR3 has 15 amino acids. The V gene's germline CDR1 is MNHNS and CDR2 SASEGT. Trimming cost V 5 bases and J 7 bases, with 21 bases left between them. As for this clone: Its antigen is not known.

Every patient was affected by relapse after autologous stem cell transplantation, while exposure to brentuximab vedotin was not uniform. The repertoire was sequenced with immunoSEQ multiplex PCR; TCRdb's copy has only in-frame clones and lacks some. This sample yields about 90,000 clones, of which 89% are seen a single time; around 11% belongs to the top ten. Findings of the study overall: Newly diagnosed patients and complete responders had comparable diversity at baseline. The drivers behind the repertoire differences, possibly disease activity or prior therapy, remain undefined. In CD4+ cells, TCR diversity went up significantly by C4D1, but in CD8+ cells it did not.

The chain uses TRBV6-1 and TRBJ2-7; D is ambiguous. The TCR was taken from a human donor with classical Hodgkin lymphoma. Sample: peripheral blood mononuclear cells (PBMCs), taken before the second cycle of nivolumab. The CDR3 DNA follows: TGTGCCAGCAGTCCCGAACCGGGCCTCGTCGGGGAGCAGTACTTC. Protein: CASSPEPGLVGEQYF.